Each of the 28 T cell receptor beta chains below was sequenced from the same sample in a study of cytomegalovirus exposure and HLA in healthy donors. The PCR was carried out with 60 Vbeta primers and 13 Jbeta primers. This table comes from immunoSEQ multiplex PCR, and its TCRdb copy is limited to in-frame clones, with some not included. The sample lists 130,000 or so clones, around 83% occurring once. Sequences were obtained from PBMCs. The receptors stem from a woman in her 50s in good health and CMV-seropositive.

The chain joins TRBV6-5 to TRBJ2-1; 10 nucleotides line up with TRBD2. The CDR3 totals 15 residues. J gave up 5 bases and V 1 base, and 2 bases lay outside the gene matches. CDR1 and CDR2 from the germline V gene are MNHEY and SVGAGI. CDR3 sequence (DNA): TGTGCCAGCAGTTACTGGGGACTAGCGAACAATGAGCAGTTCTTC. This encodes CASSYWGLANNEQFF.

The chain is built from TRBV27 and TRBJ1-2, with 8 bases matching TRBD1. J lost 6 bases, V lost 3 bases, and 15 bases had no gene match. Per the germline V gene, CDR1 is MNHEY and CDR2 is SMNVEV (reference sequence). CDR3 length: 17 amino acids. The CDR3 DNA sequence: TGTGCCAGCAGTTTTCGGGACAGGATAACCATCCGGAATGGCTACACCTTC. Translated, it gives CASSFRDRITIRNGYTF.

The sample holds a few counts of this clone. The rearrangement uses TRBV7-8 and TRBJ2-4; 8 bases map to TRBD1. Trimming removed 1 base from V and 12 bases from J; junction bases left unmatched: 14. Germline V gives CDR1 SGHVS, CDR2 FQNEAQ. The CDR3 extends over 16 amino acids. The CDR3 region is CASSLGVTGDGYSQYF. The CDR3 DNA reads TGTGCCAGCAGCTTAGGGGTGACAGGGGACGGCTACAGTCAGTACTTC.

The chain carries TRBV6-9 and TRBJ2-1; 7 bases agree with TRBD2. Losses at the gene ends were 4 bases for V and 8 bases for J; bases not matched to a gene: 14. This CDR3 is 16 amino acids long. Looked up from germline, CDR1 is MNHGY and CDR2 is SVAAGI. CDR3 amino acids: CASSWFRRGFVDEQFF. Here the CDR3 DNA reads TGTGCCAGCAGTTGGTTTCGGCGGGGGTTTGTGGATGAGCAGTTCTTC.

The chain joins TRBV7-9 to TRBJ2-7, with D uncertain. The V end lost 11 bases, the J end lost 0 bases, and 14 bases lay between the germline ends. Germline V CDR1 and CDR2: SEHNR, FQNEAQ (reference sequence). The CDR3 totals 13 residues. The CDR3 region is CALGAESSYEQYF. CDR3 sequence (DNA): TGTGCCCTCGGCGCGGAGAGCTCCTACGAGCAGTACTTC. The full variable domain, completed using reference TRBV7-9 and TRBJ2-7, is DTGVSQNPRHKITKRGQNVTFRCDPISEHNRLYWYRQTLGQGPEFLTYFQNEAQLEKSRLLSDRFSAERPKGSFSTLEIQRTEQGDSAMYLCALGAESSYEQYFGPGTRLTVT.

This clone was seen a few times. The chain links TRBV30 to TRBJ2-5; D gene ambiguous. The CDR3 is made up of 11 amino acids. CDR1 is GTSNPN and CDR2 is SVGIG in the germline V gene (reference sequence). V shed 5 bases and J shed 7 bases, with 11 bases lying between them. The CDR3 loop is CAWYSSGTQYF. DNA for the CDR3: TGTGCCTGGTATTCATCGGGGACCCAGTACTTC. Together with reference TRBV30 and TRBJ2-5, the CDR3 gives the full variable domain: SQTIHQWPATLVQPVGSPLSLECTVEGTSNPNLYWYRQAAGRGLQLLFYSVGIGQISSEVPQNLSASRPQDRQFILSSKKLLLSDSGFYLCAWYSSGTQYFGPGTRLLVL.

The genes are TRBV6-6 and TRBJ1-1; D ambiguous. With 2 bases removed from V and 2 bases from J, the gap between germline ends came to 6 bases. The germline gives CDR1 MNHNY, CDR2 SVGAGI (reference sequence). The CDR3 has 13 amino acids. The CDR3 loop is CASSYTTNTEAFF. The CDR3 nucleotides are TGTGCCAGCAGTTACACGACTAACACTGAAGCTTTCTTT.

This clone was observed once. The rearrangement joins TRBV18 to TRBJ2-3; 9 nucleotides align to TRBD1. The CDR3 extends over 15 amino acids. Germline lookup yields CDR1 KGHSH and CDR2 LQKENI. J gave up 4 bases and V 3 bases, and 5 bases lay outside the gene matches. DNA of the CDR3: TGTGCCAGCTCACCCGGGACAGGGAGGCCAGATACGCAGTATTTT. It specifies CASSPGTGRPDTQYF.

The V call is TRBV5-5, the J call TRBJ2-3; TRBD2 matches 11 bases. After removal of 4 bases from V and 6 bases from J, the junction contained 13 bases not matched to a gene. Germline assignment: CDR1 SGHKS and CDR2 YYEKEE (reference sequence). The length of the CDR3 is 17 residues. CDR3 nucleotides: TGTGCCAGCAGCACCCCAAATAGCGGGAGGGCCAGGGATACGCAGTATTTT. Translated: CASSTPNSGRARDTQYF. Supplemented by reference TRBV5-5 and TRBJ2-3, the full variable domain reads DAGVTQSPTHLIKTRGQQVTLRCSPISGHKSVSWYQQVLGQGPQFIFQYYEKEERGRGNFPDRFSARQFPNYSSELNVNALLLGDSALYLCASSTPNSGRARDTQYFGPGTRLTVL.

Turning to this clone: The identical CDR3 is also encoded by other nucleotide sequences in the sample. The gene calls are TRBV18 and TRBJ2-6; the D gene is possibly TRBD1 (6 bases). This CDR3 contains 17 residues. CDR1 KGHSH and CDR2 LQKENI come from the germline V gene. V shed 0 bases and J shed 2 bases, with 11 bases lying between them. The CDR3 spells CASSPPGAGAGANVLTF. The CDR3 DNA reads TGTGCCAGCTCACCACCGGGGGCGGGCGCTGGGGCCAACGTCCTGACTTTC.

The rearrangement joins TRBV6-1 to TRBJ2-1, with a possible D match to TRBD2 (6 bases). Trimming removed 7 bases from V and 8 bases from J, with 15 bases in between. This CDR3 has 13 residues. The germline V gene has CDR1 MNHNS and CDR2 SASEGT. CDR3 DNA sequence: TGTGCCAGCACCCTTACCCGGGACTATGAGCAGTTCTTC. Residues: CASTLTRDYEQFF.

This sequence joins TRBV10-3 and TRBJ2-5, with 9 nucleotides matching TRBD1. The V segment lost 2 bases and the J segment 5 bases; nucleotides outside the gene matches: 9. The CDR3 consists of 16 residues. Germline V gene lookup returns CDR1 ENHRY and CDR2 SYGVKD. The CDR3 DNA reads TGTGCCATCAGTGAGAGGGACAGGGTAGAGTGGGAGACCCAGTACTTC. Translated, it gives CAISERDRVEWETQYF.

The chain recombines TRBV13 with TRBJ2-2; 10 bases are shared with TRBD1. Germline trimming cut 5 bases from V and 3 bases from J; bases unmatched to any gene: 9. Germline CDR1 is PRHDT and CDR2 is FYEKMQ (reference sequence). The CDR3 covers 17 residues. The CDR3 sequence is CASSHNRDRGYTGELFF. The CDR3 bases are TGTGCCAGCAGCCACAACCGGGACAGGGGCTACACCGGGGAGCTGTTTTTT. Looking up the rest from reference TRBV13 and TRBJ2-2 gives the full variable domain: AAGVIQSPRHLIKEKRETATLKCYPIPRHDTVYWYQQGPGQDPQFLISFYEKMQSDKGSIPDRFSAQQFSDYHSELNMSSLELGDSALYFCASSHNRDRGYTGELFFGEGSRLTVL.

V gene TRBV29-1 combines with J gene TRBJ2-5, with 12 bases fitting TRBD2. CDR1 is SQVTM, CDR2 ANQGSEA, per germline. The J segment lost 4 bases and the V segment lost 6 bases, leaving 3 bases of the junction unmatched. This CDR3 is 13 amino acids long. The CDR3 DNA follows: TGCAGCGTCCTACTAGCGGGGGGAGAGACCCAGTACTTC. Translating it yields CSVLLAGGETQYF. Supplemented by reference TRBV29-1 and TRBJ2-5, the full variable domain reads SAVISQKPSRDICQRGTSLTIQCQVDSQVTMMFWYRQQPGQSLTLIATANQGSEATYESGFVIDKFPISRPNLTFSTLTVSNMSPEDSSIYLCSVLLAGGETQYFGPGTRLLVL.

V and J are TRBV28 and TRBJ1-3; 7 bases agree with TRBD1. V was pared by 3 bases and J by 3 bases, with 8 bases of the junction left unmatched. Per germline, CDR1 MDHEN and CDR2 SYDVKM. CDR3 length: 16 residues. The chain's CDR3 is CASSFLQGLGGNTIYF. For the CDR3, the DNA is TGTGCCAGCAGTTTTTTACAGGGGTTGGGTGGAAACACCATATATTTT.

This clone was observed a few times. The V call is TRBV5-1, the J call TRBJ2-3; D is undetermined. This CDR3 comprises 13 residues. Deletions cut 4 bases from V and 1 base from J, with 7 bases between. Looked up from germline, CDR1 is SGHRS and CDR2 is YFSETQ. CDR3 in amino acids: CASSPPRTDTQYF. In DNA, the CDR3 is TGCGCCAGCAGCCCTCCCCGCACAGATACGCAGTATTTT.

This clone was seen a few times. The chain recombines TRBV7-2 with TRBJ1-2; 10 positions agree with TRBD1. The germline CDR1 and CDR2 sequences are SGHTA and FQGNSA. V was clipped by 5 bases and J by 4 bases; unmatched bases: 4. The CDR3 sequence is 14 residues long. In nucleotides, the CDR3 is TGTGCCAGCAGCACTCGGACAGGGGGCTATGGCTACACCTTC. It codes for CASSTRTGGYGYTF. Supplemented by reference TRBV7-2 and TRBJ1-2, the full variable domain reads GAGVSQSPSNKVTEKGKDVELRCDPISGHTALYWYRQSLGQGLEFLIYFQGNSAPDKSGLPSDRFSAERTGGSVSTLTIQRTQQEDSAVYLCASSTRTGGYGYTFGSGTRLTVV.

Of note for this clone: Relative to the germline gene, one junction end is altered; a read error may explain this. The chain links TRBV7-7 to TRBJ1-5; D gene uncertain. Germline V gene lookup returns CDR1 SSHAT and CDR2 FNYEAQ (reference sequence). CDR3 size: 13 residues. The CDR3 region has the DNA TGTGCTAGCAGCTTAGCGCGAGGACAGCCCCAGCATTTT. Translating it yields CASSLARGQPQHF.

The J gene is TRBJ2-3, the V gene TRBV7-2; TRBD2 agrees at 13 bases. This CDR3 is built from 19 residues. Germline CDR1 SGHTA, CDR2 FQGNSA. Unmatched junction bases numbered 12, after V lost 4 bases and J lost 2 bases. CDR3 in DNA: TGTGCCAGCAGCTCCATCCCCGGACTAGCGGGGGCCTACACAGATACGCAGTATTTT. Its translation is CASSSIPGLAGAYTDTQYF.

The chain has TRBV2 and TRBJ1-4, with D hard to call. The CDR3 spans 11 residues. CDR1 and CDR2 (germline): SNHLY, FYNNEI. V gave up 4 bases and J gave up 12 bases, with 9 bases separating them. This chain's CDR3 is CASSGVGELFF. In nucleotides, the CDR3 is TGTGCCAGCAGTGGTGTTGGAGAACTGTTTTTT.

The chain carries TRBV7-9 and TRBJ2-5, with D perhaps TRBD2 (6 bases). Per the germline V gene, CDR1 is SEHNR and CDR2 is FQNEAQ (reference sequence). The CDR3 has 16 residues. Trimming took 3 bases from V and 1 from J, leaving 15 bases between them. CDR3 sequence reads: CASSLGQGGAQETQYF. For the CDR3, the DNA is TGTGCCAGCAGCTTGGGTCAAGGCGGGGCCCAAGAGACCCAGTACTTC.

The chain is built from TRBV5-4 and TRBJ2-5; 10 nucleotides line up with TRBD2. Germline values: CDR1 SGHNT, CDR2 YYREEE (reference sequence). This CDR3 is built from 15 residues. The ends lost 4 bases at V and 1 base at J; junction bases unmatched: 4. The CDR3 spells CASSVGLASQETQYF. In DNA, the CDR3 is TGTGCCAGCAGCGTGGGACTAGCGAGCCAAGAGACCCAGTACTTC.

The genes are TRBV30 and TRBJ1-4, with 8 bases that match TRBD1. CDR1 and CDR2 from the germline V gene are GTSNPN and SVGIG (reference sequence). The CDR3 contains 19 residues. The V and J ends lost 4 bases and 6 bases, in that order; junction bases with no gene match: 22. The CDR3 loop is CAWMRRQGPFVGLDEKLFF. The CDR3 region has the DNA TGTGCCTGGATGAGGAGACAGGGGCCCTTTGTCGGCTTAGATGAAAAACTGTTTTTT.

The V gene is TRBV18, the J gene TRBJ2-1; 7 bases are a match to TRBD1. The CDR3 consists of 15 residues. CDR1 and CDR2 from the germline V gene are KGHSH and LQKENI. With V trimmed by 6 bases and J by 0 bases, 5 bases remained unmatched. CDR3 protein: CASSRRDSSYNEQFF. CDR3 nucleotide sequence: TGTGCCAGCTCCCGCCGGGACAGCTCCTACAATGAGCAGTTCTTC.

Note on this clone: Germline is not matched at one junction end, which may reflect a read error. The chain's CDR3 is CASSQGQGVGLTNEKLFF. As DNA, the CDR3 is TGTGCCAGCAGTCAAGGACAGGGGGTAGGGTTAACTAATGAAAAACTGTTTTTT. The J gene is TRBJ1-4, the V gene TRBV4-2; 10 bases fit TRBD1. This CDR3 has 18 residues. Germline V lookup: CDR1 LGHNA, CDR2 YNFKEQ.

The chain carries TRBV19 and TRBJ1-4; no clear D. V lost 3 bases and J lost 7, with 12 bases in between. Germline V lookup: CDR1 LNHDA, CDR2 SQIVND (reference sequence). The CDR3 contains 14 residues. In nucleotides, the CDR3 is TGTGCCAGTAGTATCAGGCAGGAAACTGAAAAACTGTTTTTT. This gives the protein CASSIRQETEKLFF.

The chain links TRBV29-1 to TRBJ1-1; no firm D call. The V gene lost 6 bases and the J gene lost 8 bases, with 22 bases spanning the gap. Germline CDR1 SQVTM, CDR2 ANQGSEA. The CDR3 runs to 14 residues. The CDR3 here is CSVALGYSSGEAFF. The CDR3 coding sequence is TGCAGCGTGGCCTTAGGCTATTCCTCCGGGGAAGCTTTCTTT.

This clone was recorded a few times. The chain couples TRBV5-4 to TRBJ2-1; D remains unclear. Trimming pared 2 bases from V and 0 bases from J, leaving 9 bases between. The CDR3 is 15 amino acids. The germline V gene encodes CDR1 SGHNT and CDR2 YYREEE (reference sequence). CDR3 nucleotide sequence: TGTGCCAGCAGCTTCGCAGGAACCTCCTACAATGAGCAGTTCTTC. This translates into CASSFAGTSYNEQFF.